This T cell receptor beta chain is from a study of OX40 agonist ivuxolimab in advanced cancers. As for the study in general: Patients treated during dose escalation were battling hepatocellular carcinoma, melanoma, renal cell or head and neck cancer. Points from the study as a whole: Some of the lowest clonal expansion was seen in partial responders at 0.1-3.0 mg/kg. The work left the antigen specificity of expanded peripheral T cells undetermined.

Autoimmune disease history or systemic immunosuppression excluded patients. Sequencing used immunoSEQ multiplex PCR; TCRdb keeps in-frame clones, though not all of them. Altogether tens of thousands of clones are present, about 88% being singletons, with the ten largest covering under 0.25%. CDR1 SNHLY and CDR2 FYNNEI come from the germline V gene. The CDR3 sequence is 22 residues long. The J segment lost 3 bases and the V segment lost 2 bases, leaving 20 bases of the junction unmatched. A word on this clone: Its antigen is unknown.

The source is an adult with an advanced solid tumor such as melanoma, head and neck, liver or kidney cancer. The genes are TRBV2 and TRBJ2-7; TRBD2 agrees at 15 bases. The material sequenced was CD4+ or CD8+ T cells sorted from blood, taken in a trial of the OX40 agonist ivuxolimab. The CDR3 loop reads CASSEPNTLRGTSGRSYYEQYF. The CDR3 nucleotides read TGTGCCAGCAGTGAACCCAACACCCTCCGAGGGACTAGCGGGAGGTCCTACTACGAGCAGTACTTC.